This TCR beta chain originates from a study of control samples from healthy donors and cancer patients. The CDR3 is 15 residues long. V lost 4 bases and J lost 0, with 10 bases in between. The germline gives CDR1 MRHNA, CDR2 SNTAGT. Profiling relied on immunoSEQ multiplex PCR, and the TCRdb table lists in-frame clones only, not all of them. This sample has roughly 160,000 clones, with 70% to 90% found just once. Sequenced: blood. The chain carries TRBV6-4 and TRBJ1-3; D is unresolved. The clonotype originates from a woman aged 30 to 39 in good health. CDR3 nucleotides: TGTGCCAGCAGTGTACGGGAGCACTCTGGAAACACCATATATTTT. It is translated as CASSVREHSGNTIYF.